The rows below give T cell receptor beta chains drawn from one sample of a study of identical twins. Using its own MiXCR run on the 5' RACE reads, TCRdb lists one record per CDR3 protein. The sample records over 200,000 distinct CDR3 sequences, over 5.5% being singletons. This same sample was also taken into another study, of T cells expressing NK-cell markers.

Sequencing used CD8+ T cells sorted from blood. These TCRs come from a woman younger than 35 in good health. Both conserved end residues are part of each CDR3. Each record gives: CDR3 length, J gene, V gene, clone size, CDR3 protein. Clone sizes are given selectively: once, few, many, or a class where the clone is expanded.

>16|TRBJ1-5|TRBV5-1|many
CASSLGTGGINQPQHF
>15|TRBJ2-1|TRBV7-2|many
CASSYGTSSYNEQFF
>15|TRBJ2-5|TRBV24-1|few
CATSVGLAGGETQYF
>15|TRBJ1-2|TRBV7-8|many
CASSLAKGLLDGYTF
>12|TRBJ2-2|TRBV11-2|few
CASSWQGMGLFF
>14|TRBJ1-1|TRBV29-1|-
CSVEGVPETGEAFF
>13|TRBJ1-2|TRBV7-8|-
CASSSGSTAGNTF
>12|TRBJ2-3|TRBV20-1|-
CSARTRQDTQYF
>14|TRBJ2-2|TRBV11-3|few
CASSLWAHTGELFF
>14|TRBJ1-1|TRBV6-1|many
CASREGVLNTEAFF
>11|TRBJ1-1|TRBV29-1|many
CSVENWGEAFF
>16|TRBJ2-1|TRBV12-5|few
CASGWGAGGLLNEQFF
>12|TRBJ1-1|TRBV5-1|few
CASSRTGSEAFF
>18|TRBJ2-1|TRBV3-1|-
CASSLPGAGGYSYNEQFF
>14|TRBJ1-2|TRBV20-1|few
CSARELRNPYGYTF
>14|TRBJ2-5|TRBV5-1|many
CASSFRHHQETQYF
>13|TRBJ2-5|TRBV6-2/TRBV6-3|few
CASSHTFQETQYF
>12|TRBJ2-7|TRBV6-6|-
CASSYQPGEQYF